Detailed here is one TCR beta chain. Looked up from germline, CDR1 is KGHSH and CDR2 is LQKENI. This CDR3 is 17 amino acids long. V dropped 0 bases and J dropped 2; count of bases not matched to a gene: 0. Per the authors' pipeline: Quantification of nucleated cells was approximated via reference gene primer amplification. Sequencing used immunoSEQ multiplex PCR; TCRdb keeps in-frame clones, though not all of them. V and J calls and clone size are those listed in that table; D and trimming were worked out from the DNA. The data show hundreds of thousands of clones, roughly nine tenths seen once. This entry comes from a study of blood T cell repertoires in COVID-19. Study-wide context: T cells, B-cell-depleted T cells, or PBMCs provided the cDNA or gDNA that served as material.

The sequence was collected from a woman aged 25 to 45 with COVID-19, enrolled during active disease. The chain joins TRBV18 to TRBJ2-5; 16 bases align to TRBD2. Sequencing input: peripheral blood. The CDR3 is CASSPPGLAGGQETQYF. The CDR3 bases are TGTGCCAGCTCACCACCGGGACTAGCGGGGGGGCAAGAGACCCAGTACTTC.